This T cell receptor (beta chain) was recovered during a study of human T cells and chemical hapten exposure. In the study overall: In the approximately 24-week study, patients were dosed weekly with diphenylcyclopropenone on the scalp throughout.

Time point: patch test 2, 6 weeks after DPC sensitization. Treatment described: therapeutic diphenylcyclopropenone sensitization with weekly scalp DPC. CDR3 size: 16 residues. Looked up from germline, CDR1 is MNHNS and CDR2 is SASEGT. V lost 6 bases and J 0 bases, leaving 16 bases between the germline ends. This clonotype has at least ten counts. TCRdb processed the RACE reads anew with MiXCR; each CDR3 protein has one entry. The sample holds approximately 68,000 distinct CDR3 sequences, about 8% seen once. The sequenced sample was whole blood, obtained in connection with sensitization to the hapten diphenylcyclopropenone (DPC). The sequence came from a woman in her 50s with alopecia areata. Some clones in this sample may be carry-over from other donors' samples. The rearrangement uses TRBV6-1 and TRBJ2-3; D perhaps matches TRBD1 (6 bases). The CDR3 loop is CASRAFTGFSTDTQYF. The DNA of the CDR3 is TGTGCCAGCAGAGCCTTCACAGGGTTTAGCACAGATACGCAGTATTTT.